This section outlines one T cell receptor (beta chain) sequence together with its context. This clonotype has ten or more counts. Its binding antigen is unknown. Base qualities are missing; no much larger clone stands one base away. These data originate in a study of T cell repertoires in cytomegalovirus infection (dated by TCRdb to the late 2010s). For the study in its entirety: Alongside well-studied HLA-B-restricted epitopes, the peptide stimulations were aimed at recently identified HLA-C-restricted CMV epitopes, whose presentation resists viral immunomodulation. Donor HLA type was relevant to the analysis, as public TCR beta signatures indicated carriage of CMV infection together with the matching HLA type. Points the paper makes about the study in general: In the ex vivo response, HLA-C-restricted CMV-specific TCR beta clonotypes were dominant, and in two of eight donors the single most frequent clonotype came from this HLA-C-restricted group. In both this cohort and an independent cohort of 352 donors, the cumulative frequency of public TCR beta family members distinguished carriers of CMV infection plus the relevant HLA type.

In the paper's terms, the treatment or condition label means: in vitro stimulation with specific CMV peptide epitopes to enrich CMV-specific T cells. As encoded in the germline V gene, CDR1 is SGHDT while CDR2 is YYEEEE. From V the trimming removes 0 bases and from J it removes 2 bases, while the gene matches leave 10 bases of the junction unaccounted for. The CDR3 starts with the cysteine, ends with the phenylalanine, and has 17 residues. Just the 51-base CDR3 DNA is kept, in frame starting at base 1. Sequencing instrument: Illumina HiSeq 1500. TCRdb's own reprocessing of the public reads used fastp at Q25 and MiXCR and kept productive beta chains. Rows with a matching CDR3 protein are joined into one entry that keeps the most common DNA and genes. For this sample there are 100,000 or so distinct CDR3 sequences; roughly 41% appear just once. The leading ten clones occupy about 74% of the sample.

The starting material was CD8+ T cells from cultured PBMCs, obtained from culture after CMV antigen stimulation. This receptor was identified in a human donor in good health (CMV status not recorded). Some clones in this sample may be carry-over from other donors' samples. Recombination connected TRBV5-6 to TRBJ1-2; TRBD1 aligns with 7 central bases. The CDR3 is CASSLEGDRKPNYGYTF. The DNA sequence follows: TGTGCCAGCAGCTTGGAAGGGGACAGAAAGCCGAACTATGGCTACACCTTC.